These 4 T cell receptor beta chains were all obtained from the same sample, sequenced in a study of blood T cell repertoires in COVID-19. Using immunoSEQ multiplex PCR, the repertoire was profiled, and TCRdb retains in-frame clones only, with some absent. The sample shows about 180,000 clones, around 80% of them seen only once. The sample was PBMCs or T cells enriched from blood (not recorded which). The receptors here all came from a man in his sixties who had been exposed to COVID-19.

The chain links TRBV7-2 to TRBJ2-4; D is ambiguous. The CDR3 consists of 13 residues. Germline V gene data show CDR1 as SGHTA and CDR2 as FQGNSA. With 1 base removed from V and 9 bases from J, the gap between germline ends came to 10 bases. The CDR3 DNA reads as TGTGCCAGCAGCTTAGATTTGTGGAGCATTCAGTACTTC. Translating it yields CASSLDLWSIQYF.

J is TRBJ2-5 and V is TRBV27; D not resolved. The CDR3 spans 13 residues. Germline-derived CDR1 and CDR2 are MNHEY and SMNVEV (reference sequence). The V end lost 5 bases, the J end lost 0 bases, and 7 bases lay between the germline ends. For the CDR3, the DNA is TGTGCCAGCAGTCTACTAAACCAAGAGACCCAGTACTTC. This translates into CASSLLNQETQYF.

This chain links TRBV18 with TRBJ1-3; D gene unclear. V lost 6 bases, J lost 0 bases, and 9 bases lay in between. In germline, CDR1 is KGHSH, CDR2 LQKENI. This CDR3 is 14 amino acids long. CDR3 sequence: CASSPPGSGNTIYF. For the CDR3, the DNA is TGTGCCAGCTCTCCCCCCGGCTCTGGAAACACCATATATTTT.

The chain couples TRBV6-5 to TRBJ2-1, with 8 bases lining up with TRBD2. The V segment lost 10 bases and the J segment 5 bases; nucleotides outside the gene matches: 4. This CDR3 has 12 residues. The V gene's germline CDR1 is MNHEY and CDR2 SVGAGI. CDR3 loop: CATQRENNEQFF. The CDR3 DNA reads TGTGCCACCCAGCGGGAGAACAATGAGCAGTTCTTC.